This T cell receptor (beta chain) was documented in a study of blood T cell repertoires in COVID-19. In the study overall: Whether acute or convalescent, the COVID-19 samples came from the United States, Italy and Spain.

Looked up from germline, CDR1 is LNHDA and CDR2 is SQIVND (reference sequence). CDR3 length: 13 amino acids. V lost 3 bases, J lost 4 bases, and 9 bases lay in between. Here immunoSEQ multiplex PCR was the method, and the copy in TCRdb shows in-frame clones only, minus some. The table shows around 99,000 clones, with around 83% occurring only once. The chain joins TRBV19 to TRBJ1-1; no firm D call. The specimen was peripheral blood. The TCR originated in a man aged 70 or older with acute or convalescent COVID-19. The CDR3 coding sequence is TGTGCCAGTAGTATGGCAGGTGTCACTGAAGCTTTCTTT. It translates to CASSMAGVTEAFF. The whole variable domain, filled in from reference TRBV19 and TRBJ1-1, reads DGGITQSPKYLFRKEGQNVTLSCEQNLNHDAMYWYRQDPGQGLRLIYYSQIVNDFQKGDIAEGYSVSREKKESFPLTVTSAQKNPTAFYLCASSMAGVTEAFFGQGTRLTVV.